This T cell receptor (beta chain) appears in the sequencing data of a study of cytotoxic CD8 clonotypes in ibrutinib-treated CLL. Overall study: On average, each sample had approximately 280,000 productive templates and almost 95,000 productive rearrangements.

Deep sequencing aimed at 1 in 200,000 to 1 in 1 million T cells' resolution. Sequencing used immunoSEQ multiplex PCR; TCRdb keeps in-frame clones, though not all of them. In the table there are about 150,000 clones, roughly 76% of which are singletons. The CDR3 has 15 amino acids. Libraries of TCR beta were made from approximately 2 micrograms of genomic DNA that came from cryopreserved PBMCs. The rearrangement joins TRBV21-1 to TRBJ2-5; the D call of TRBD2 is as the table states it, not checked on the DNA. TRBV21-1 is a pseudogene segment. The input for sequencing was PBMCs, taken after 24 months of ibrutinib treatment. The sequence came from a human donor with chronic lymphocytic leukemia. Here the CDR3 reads CASSKGGQRAAAQYF. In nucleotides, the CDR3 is TGTGCCAGCAGCAAGGGGGGGCAGAGGGCGGCGGCCCAGTACTTC.